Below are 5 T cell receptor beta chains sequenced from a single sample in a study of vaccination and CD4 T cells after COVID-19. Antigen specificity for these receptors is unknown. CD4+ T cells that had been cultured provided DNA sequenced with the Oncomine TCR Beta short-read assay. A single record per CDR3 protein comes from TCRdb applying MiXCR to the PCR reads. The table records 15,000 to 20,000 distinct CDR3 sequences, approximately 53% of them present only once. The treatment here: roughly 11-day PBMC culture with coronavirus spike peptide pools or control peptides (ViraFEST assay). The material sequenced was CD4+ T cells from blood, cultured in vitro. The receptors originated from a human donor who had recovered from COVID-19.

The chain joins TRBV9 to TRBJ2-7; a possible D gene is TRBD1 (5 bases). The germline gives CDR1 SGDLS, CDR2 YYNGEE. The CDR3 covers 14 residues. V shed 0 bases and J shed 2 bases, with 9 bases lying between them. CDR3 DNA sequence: TGTGCCAGCAGCGTAGCCGGACACCCCTACGAGCAGTACTTC. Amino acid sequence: CASSVAGHPYEQYF.

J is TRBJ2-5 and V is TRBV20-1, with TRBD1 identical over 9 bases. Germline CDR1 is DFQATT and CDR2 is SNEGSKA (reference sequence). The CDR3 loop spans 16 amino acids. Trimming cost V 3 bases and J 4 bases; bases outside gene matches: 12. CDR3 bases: TGCAGTGCTAGCGTCCCCTGGGACAGGGCTGGAGAGACCCAGTACTTC. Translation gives CSASVPWDRAGETQYF.

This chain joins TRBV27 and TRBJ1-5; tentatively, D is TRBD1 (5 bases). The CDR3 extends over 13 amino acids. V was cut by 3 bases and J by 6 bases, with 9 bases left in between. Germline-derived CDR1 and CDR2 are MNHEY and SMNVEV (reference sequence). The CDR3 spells CASSFIRGQPQHF. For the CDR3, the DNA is TGTGCCAGCAGTTTTATAAGGGGTCAGCCCCAGCATTTT.

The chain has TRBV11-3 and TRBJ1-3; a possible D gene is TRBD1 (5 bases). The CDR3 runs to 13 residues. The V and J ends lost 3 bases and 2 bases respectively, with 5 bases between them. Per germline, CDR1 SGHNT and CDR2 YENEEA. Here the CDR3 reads CASSLGPGNTIYF. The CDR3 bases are TGTGCCAGCAGCTTGGGGCCTGGAAACACCATATATTTT.

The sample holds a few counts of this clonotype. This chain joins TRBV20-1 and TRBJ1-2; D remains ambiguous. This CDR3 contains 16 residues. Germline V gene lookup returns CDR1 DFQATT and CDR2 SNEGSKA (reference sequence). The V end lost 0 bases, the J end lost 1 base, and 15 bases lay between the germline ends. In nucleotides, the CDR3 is TGCAGTGCTAGAGATCGGGATAAAGCCTTTAACTATGGCTACACCTTC. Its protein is CSARDRDKAFNYGYTF.